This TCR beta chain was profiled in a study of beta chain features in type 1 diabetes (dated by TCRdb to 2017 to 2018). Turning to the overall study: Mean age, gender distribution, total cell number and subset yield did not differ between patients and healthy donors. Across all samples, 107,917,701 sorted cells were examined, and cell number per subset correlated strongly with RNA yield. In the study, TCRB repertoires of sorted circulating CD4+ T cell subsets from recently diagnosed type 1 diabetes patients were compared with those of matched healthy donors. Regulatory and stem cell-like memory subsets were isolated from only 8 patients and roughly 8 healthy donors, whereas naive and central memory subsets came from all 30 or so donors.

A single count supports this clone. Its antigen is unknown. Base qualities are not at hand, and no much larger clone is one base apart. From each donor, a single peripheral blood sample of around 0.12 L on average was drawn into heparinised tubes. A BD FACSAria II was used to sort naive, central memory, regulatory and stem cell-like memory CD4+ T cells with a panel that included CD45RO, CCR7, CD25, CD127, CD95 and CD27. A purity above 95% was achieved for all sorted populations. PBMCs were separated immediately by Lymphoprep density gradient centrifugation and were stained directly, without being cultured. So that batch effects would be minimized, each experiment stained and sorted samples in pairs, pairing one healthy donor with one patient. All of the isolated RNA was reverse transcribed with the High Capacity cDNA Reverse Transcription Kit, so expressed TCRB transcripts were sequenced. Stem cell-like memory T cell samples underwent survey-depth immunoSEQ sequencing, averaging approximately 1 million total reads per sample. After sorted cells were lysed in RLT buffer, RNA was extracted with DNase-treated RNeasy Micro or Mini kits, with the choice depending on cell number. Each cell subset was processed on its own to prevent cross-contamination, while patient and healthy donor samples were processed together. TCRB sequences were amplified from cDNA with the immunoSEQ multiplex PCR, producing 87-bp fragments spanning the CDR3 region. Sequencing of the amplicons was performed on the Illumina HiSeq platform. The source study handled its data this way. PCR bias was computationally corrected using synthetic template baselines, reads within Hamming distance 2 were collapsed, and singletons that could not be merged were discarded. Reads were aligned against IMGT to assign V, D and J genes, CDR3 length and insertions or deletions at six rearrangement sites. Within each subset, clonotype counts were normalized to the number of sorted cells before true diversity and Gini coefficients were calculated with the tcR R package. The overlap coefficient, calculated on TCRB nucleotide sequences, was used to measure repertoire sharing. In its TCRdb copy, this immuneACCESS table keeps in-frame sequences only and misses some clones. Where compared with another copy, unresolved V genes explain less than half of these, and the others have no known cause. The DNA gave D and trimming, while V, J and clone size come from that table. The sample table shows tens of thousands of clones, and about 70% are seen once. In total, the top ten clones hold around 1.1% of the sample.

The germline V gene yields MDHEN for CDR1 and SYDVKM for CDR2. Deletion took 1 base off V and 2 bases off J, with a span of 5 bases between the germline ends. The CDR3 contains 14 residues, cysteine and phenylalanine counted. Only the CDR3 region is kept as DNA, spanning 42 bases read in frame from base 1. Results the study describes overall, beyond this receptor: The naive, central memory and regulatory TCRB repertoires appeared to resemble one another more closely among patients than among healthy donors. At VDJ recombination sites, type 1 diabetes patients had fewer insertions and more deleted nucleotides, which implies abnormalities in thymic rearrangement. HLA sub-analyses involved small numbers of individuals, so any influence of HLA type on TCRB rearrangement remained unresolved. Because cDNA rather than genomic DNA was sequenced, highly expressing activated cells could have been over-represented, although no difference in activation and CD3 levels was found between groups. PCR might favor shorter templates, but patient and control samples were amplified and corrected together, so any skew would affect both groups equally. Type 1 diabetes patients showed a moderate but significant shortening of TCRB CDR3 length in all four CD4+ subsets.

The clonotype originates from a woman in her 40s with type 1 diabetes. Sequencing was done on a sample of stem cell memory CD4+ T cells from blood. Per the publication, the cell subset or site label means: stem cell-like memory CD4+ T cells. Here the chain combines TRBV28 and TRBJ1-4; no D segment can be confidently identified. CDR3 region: CASSLSQTNEKLFF. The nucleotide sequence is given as TGTGCCAGCAGTTTATCCCAGACTAATGAAAAACTGTTTTTT.